This T cell receptor beta chain was found in a study of CD8 T cells in Susac syndrome. Findings of the study overall: The TCR sequencing and HLA analysis in the study involved a relatively small number of individuals, as the study acknowledged.

Per germline, CDR1 MGHRA and CDR2 YSYEKL. V was cut by 5 bases and J by 0 bases, with 13 bases left in between. The CDR3 has 15 residues. With random hexamers, roughly 0.45 to 1 ug RNA was reverse transcribed. TCR beta CDR3 was amplified by immunoSEQ covering 54 Vbeta and 13 Jbeta. From the immunoSEQ multiplex PCR reads, TCRdb called clonotypes with MiXCR, one entry per CDR3 protein. The sample shows 200,000 to 250,000 distinct CDR3 sequences, just under 95% of them seen only once. Sequencing of TCR beta, carried out with a high-throughput approach, was applied to CD8+ and CD4+ T cells from the blood. Negative isolation yielded CD4+ and CD8+ T cells, and FACS enriched TEMRA cells. Worth noting for this clonotype: Antigen: not known.

This chain links TRBV4-1 with TRBJ1-1, with D tentatively TRBD1 (6 bases). The specimen was CD4+ T cells from PBMCs. This clonotype was sampled from a human donor with multiple sclerosis. The CDR3: CASSWLRGMNTEAFF. CDR3 in DNA: TGCGCCAGCAGCTGGCTCAGGGGAATGAACACTGAAGCTTTCTTT.